This TCR beta chain was captured in a study of T cell responses to AZD1222 COVID-19 vaccine. V dropped 3 bases and J dropped 0 bases, with 8 bases sitting between them. The CDR3 covers 14 residues. Germline loops: CDR1 SGHNT, CDR2 YYREEE (reference sequence). This clone came up a few times. No antigen is known for it. Data came from immunoSEQ multiplex PCR; TCRdb stores just in-frame clones and leaves some out. The table records more than 95,000 clones, 88% of them present only once. Overall study findings and caveats: Increased Spike-specific TCR breadth and depth were observed after two AZD1222 doses. Across the whole spike, CD4 TCRs peaked at regions 160-218 and 743-854. Baseline serostatus was positive in only five to seven AZD1222 recipients. Sampled repertoires all dated from after the peak T cell response.

The J gene is TRBJ2-3, the V gene TRBV5-4, with D tentatively TRBD1 or TRBD2 (5 bases each). Sequenced here: peripheral blood, sampled 28 days after the second AZD1222 dose. The receptor was derived from an adult who received the AZD1222 COVID-19 vaccine. CDR3 in DNA: TGTGCCAGCAGCTCCGAGGGGAGCACAGATACGCAGTATTTT. Amino acids: CASSSEGSTDTQYF.